These T cell receptor beta chains were read from a single sample in a study of blood T cells in healthy people across ages. Each CDR3 protein is one row after TCRdb ran MiXCR on the 5' RACE reads. The sample lists roughly 700,000 distinct CDR3 sequences, roughly 25% occurring once. This sample was shared with a second study, whose subject was T cells of mothers and their children.

The sample comprised blood. Receptors were obtained from a boy under 18 in good health. Each CDR3 is given with its conserved first and last residue. Fields, in order: V gene, CDR3 protein.

TRBV24-1 | CATSRTSGSPQFF
TRBV2 | CASSPPAYEQYF
TRBV6-6 | CASKEAASYEQYF
TRBV20-1 | CSASVGVDTEAFF
TRBV29-1 | CSVGGRNSYEQYF
TRBV11-3 | CASSSGPREETQYF
TRBV4-1 | CASSQEDGAYEQYF
TRBV5-1 | CASSSTSPNYGYTF
TRBV6-2/TRBV6-3 | CASSITSGVGTQYF
TRBV29-1 | CSVERGFDPNEQFF
TRBV28 | CASSFRKQYF
TRBV29-1 | CSVVFTGDTQYF
TRBV18 | CASSPEEETQYF
TRBV25-1 | CASSEGAGQENQYF
TRBV6-6 | CASSGVDRGRYEQYF
TRBV14 | CASSHLDGSTDTQYF
TRBV7-2 | CASRWDSNQPQHF
TRBV12-3/TRBV12-4 | CASSLLGGVSAETQYF
TRBV20-1 | CSAKLAGQFEQYF
TRBV5-1 | CASSSSDRMHIQYF
TRBV7-2 | CASSLDRHTQYF
TRBV27 | CASSPSPNEQFF
TRBV20-1 | CSARTGGTGELFF
TRBV20-1 | CSASTGATNEKLFF
TRBV12-3/TRBV12-4 | CASSTSGVGGYTF
TRBV29-1 | CSVEDPQGAKGYTF
TRBV29-1 | CSVDRRLAGEAEQFF
TRBV29-1 | CSVEWFTGEETQYF
TRBV7-8 | CASSFRDSYYEQYF
TRBV4-3 | CASSQDLAGIYEQYF
TRBV20-1 | CSARVLGSQNTGELFF
TRBV2 | CASSESGGAPPGGYTF
TRBV20-1 | CSAQVSGYTF
TRBV29-1 | CSARTSGGGEQFF
TRBV28 | CASTGSVSGNTIYF
TRBV6-2/TRBV6-3 | CASSYGRQHSYNEQFF
TRBV6-2/TRBV6-3 | CASTQDSDRYEQYF
TRBV4-3 | CASSPRGVFISGANVLTF
TRBV20-1 | CSAIRGRGTTLNTEAFF
TRBV10-2 | CATQRGYNEQFF
TRBV4-3 | CASSQEDRGSGYTF
TRBV29-1 | CSVAYGAEAFF
TRBV7-2 | CASSLEAQFYNSPLHF